The present TCR beta chain was sequenced within a study of blood T cell repertoires in COVID-19. About the research overall: T cells, B-cell-depleted T cells, or PBMCs provided the cDNA or gDNA that served as material.

Authors' methods: Amplification of reference gene primers provided the estimated nucleated cell counts. Measured with immunoSEQ multiplex PCR; TCRdb has only the in-frame clones, and not every one. V and J calls and clone size are those listed in that table; D and trimming were worked out from the DNA. The sample has tens of thousands of clones; more than 80% are singletons. Trimming removed 6 bases from V and 2 bases from J, with 14 bases in between. CDR3 size: 14 residues. Germline V gene sequence: CDR1 SNHLY, CDR2 FYNNEI. This clonotype was obtained from a human donor in a cohort sampled during active COVID-19. The sequenced sample consisted of peripheral blood. The rearrangement joins TRBV2 to TRBJ2-7; D may be TRBD1 (5 bases). CDR3 residues: CASRVDSVPYEQYF. In nucleotides, the CDR3 is TGTGCCAGCAGGGTCGACAGCGTACCCTACGAGCAGTACTTC.